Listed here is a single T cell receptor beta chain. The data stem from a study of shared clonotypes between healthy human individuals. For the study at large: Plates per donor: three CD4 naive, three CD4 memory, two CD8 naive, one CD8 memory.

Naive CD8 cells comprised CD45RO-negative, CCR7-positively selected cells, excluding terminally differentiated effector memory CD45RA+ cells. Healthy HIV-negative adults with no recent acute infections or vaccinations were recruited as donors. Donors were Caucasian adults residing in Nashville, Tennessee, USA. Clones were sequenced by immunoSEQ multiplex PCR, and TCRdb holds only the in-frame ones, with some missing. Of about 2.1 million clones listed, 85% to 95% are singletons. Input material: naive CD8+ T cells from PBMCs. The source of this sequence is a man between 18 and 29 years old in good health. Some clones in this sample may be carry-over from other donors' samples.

The CDR3: CAISPLSGTLNTGELFF. CDR3 sequence (DNA): TGTGCCATCAGTCCCCTGAGCGGGACCCTGAACACCGGGGAGCTGTTTTTT. The chain carries TRBV10-3 and TRBJ2-2; 7 nucleotides agree with TRBD2. V shed 5 bases, J shed 1 base, and the junction held 10 bases outside the gene matches. Germline lookup yields CDR1 ENHRY and CDR2 SYGVKD. This CDR3 spans 17 amino acids.